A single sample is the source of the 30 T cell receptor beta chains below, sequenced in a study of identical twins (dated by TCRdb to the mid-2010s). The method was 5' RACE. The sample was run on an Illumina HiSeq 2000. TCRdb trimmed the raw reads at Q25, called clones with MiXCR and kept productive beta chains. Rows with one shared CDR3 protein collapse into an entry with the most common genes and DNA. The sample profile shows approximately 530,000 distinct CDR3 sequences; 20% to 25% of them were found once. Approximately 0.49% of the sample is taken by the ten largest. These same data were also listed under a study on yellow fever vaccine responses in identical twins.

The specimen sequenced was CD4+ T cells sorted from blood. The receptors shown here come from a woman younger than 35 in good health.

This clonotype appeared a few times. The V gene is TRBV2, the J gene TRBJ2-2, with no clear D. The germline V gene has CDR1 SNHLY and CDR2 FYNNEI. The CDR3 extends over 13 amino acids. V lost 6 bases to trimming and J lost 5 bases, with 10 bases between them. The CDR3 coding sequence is TGTGCCAGCAGACCCCCAGTGACCGGGGAGCTGTTTTTT. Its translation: CASRPPVTGELFF.

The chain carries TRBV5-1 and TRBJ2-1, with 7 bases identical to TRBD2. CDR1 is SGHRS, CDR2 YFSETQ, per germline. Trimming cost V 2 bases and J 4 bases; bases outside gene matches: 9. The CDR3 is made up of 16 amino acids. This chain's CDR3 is CASSLLAASGYNEQFF. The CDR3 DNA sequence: TGCGCCAGCAGCTTATTGGCGGCTAGCGGTTACAATGAGCAGTTCTTC. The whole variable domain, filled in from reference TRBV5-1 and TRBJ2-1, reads KAGVTQTPRYLIKTRGQQVTLSCSPISGHRSVSWYQQTPGQGLQFLFEYFSETQRNKGNFPGRFSGRQFSNSRSEMNVSTLELGDSALYLCASSLLAASGYNEQFFGPGTRLTVL.

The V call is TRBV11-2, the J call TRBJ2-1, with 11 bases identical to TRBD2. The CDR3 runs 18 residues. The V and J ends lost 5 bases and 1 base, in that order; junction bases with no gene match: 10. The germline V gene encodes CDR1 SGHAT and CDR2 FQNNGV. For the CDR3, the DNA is TGTGCCAGCAGCGGGTTAGCGGGAGGGATGTGGTCCTACAATGAGCAGTTCTTC. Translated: CASSGLAGGMWSYNEQFF. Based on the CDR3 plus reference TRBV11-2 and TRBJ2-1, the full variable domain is EAGVAQSPRYKIIEKRQSVAFWCNPISGHATLYWYQQILGQGPKLLIQFQNNGVVDDSQLPKDRFSAERLKGVDSTLKIQPAKLEDSAVYLCASSGLAGGMWSYNEQFFGPGTRLTVL.

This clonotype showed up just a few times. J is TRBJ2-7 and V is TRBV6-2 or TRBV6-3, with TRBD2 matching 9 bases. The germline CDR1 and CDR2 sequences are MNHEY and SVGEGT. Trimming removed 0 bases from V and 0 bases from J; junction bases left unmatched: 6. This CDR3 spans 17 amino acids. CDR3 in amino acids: CASSYSILAGYSYEQYF. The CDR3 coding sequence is TGTGCCAGCAGTTACTCGATACTAGCGGGTTACTCCTACGAGCAGTACTTC.

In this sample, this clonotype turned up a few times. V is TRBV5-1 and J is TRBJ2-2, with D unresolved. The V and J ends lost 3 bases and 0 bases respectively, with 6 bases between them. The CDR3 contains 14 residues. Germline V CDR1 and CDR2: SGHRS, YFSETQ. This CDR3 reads CASSSPSNTGELFF. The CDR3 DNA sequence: TGCGCCAGCAGCTCCCCGTCGAACACCGGGGAGCTGTTTTTT.

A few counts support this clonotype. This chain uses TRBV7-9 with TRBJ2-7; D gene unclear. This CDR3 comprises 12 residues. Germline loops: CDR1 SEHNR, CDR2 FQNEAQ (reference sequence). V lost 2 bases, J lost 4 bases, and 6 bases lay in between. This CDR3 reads CASSLKQYEQYF. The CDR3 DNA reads TGTGCCAGCAGCTTAAAACAGTACGAGCAGTACTTC.

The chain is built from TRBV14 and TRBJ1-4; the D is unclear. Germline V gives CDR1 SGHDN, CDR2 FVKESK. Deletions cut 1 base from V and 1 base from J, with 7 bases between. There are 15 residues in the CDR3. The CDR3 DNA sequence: TGTGCCAGCAGCCAAGCAAGGATAACTAATGAAAAACTGTTTTTT. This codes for CASSQARITNEKLFF.

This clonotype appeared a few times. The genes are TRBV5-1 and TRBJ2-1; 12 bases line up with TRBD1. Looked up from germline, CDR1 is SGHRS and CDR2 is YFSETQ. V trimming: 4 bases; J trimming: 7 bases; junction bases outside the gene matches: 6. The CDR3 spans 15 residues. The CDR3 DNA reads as TGCGCCAGCAGCGCCCGGGACAGGGGGCCAAATGAGCAGTTCTTC. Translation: CASSARDRGPNEQFF.

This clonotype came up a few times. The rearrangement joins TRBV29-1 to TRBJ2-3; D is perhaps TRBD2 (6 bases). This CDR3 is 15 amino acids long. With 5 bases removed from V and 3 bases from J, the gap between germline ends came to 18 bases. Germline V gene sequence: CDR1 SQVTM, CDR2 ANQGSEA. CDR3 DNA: TGCAGCGTTCGGGGTTTTAGCGGCATAACAGATACGCAGTATTTT. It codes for CSVRGFSGITDTQYF.

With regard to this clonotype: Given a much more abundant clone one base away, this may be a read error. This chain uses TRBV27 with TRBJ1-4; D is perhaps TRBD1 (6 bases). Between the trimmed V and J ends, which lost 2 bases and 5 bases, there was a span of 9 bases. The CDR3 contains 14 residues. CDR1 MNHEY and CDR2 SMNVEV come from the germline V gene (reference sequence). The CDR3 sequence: CASSLQGWNEKLFF. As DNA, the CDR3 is TGTGCCAGCAGTTTACAGGGGTGGAATGAAAAACTGTTTTTT.

The CDR3 nucleotides read TGCGCCAGCAGCTCACAGGGTCCTCCAGATACGCAGTATTTT. Protein: CASSSQGPPDTQYF. This rearrangement joins TRBV5-1 to TRBJ2-3; the D gene is possibly TRBD1 (6 bases). There are 14 residues in the CDR3. V shed 3 bases and J shed 4 bases, with 12 bases lying between them. In germline, CDR1 is SGHRS, CDR2 YFSETQ.

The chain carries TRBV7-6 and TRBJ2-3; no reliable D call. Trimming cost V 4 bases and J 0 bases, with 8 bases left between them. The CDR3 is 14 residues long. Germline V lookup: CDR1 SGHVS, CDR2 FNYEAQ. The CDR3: CASSSLDSTDTQYF. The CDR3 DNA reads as TGTGCCAGCAGCTCCCTAGACAGCACAGATACGCAGTATTTT.

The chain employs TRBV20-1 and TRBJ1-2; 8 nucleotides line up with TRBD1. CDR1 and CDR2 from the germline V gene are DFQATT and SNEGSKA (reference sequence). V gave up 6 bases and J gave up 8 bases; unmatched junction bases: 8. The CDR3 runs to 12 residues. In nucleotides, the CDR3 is TGCAGTGCCCCAGGGGGCGCCGGGGGCTACACCTTC. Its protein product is CSAPGGAGGYTF.

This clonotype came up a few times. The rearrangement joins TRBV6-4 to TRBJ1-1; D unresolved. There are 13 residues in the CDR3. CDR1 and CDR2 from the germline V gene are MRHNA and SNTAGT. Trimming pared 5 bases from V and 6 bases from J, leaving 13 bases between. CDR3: CASSRHVGSEAFF. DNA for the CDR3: TGTGCCAGCAGTCGCCACGTCGGGTCTGAAGCTTTCTTT.

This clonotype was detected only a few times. CDR3: CASSFRAELGSDTQYF. The CDR3 nucleotides are TGTGCCAGCAGTTTTCGGGCAGAACTAGGTTCAGATACGCAGTATTTT. This chain links TRBV12-3 or TRBV12-4 with TRBJ2-3, with D possibly matching TRBD2 (5 bases). The CDR3 is 16 residues long. Trimming pared 3 bases from V and 4 bases from J, leaving 17 bases between.

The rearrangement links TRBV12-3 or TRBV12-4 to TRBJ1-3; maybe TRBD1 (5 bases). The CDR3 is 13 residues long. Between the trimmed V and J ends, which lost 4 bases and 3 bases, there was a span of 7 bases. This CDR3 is CASSWGVGNTIYF. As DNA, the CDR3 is TGTGCCAGCAGTTGGGGGGTTGGAAACACCATATATTTT.

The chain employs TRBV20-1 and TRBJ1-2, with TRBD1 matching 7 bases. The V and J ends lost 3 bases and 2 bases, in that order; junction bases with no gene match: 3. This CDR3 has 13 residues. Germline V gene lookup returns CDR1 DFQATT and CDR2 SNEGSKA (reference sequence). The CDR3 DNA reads TGCAGTGCTAGGGTGACAGGGAACTATGGCTACACCTTC. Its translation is CSARVTGNYGYTF.

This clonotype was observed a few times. DNA for the CDR3: TGTGCCAGCAGCTTACAACGGGAGTCCGGGGAGCTGTTTTTT. Protein: CASSLQRESGELFF. The V and J genes are TRBV11-2 and TRBJ2-2; D is perhaps TRBD2 (6 bases). Trimming left V 2 bases short and J 6 bases short, with 10 bases between. Germline V gives CDR1 SGHAT, CDR2 FQNNGV. There are 14 residues in the CDR3.

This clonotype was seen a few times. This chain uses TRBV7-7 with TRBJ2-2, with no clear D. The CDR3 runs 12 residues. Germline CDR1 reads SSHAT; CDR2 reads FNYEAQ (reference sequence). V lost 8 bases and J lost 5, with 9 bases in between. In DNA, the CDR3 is TGTGCCAGCTCAGCGCTTACCGGGGAGCTGTTTTTT. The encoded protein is CASSALTGELFF. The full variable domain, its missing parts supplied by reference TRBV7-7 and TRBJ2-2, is GAGVSQSPRYKVTKRGQDVTLRCDPISSHATLYWYQQALGQGPEFLTYFNYEAQPDKSGLPSDRFSAERPEGSISTLTIQRTEQRDSAMYRCASSALTGELFFGEGSRLTVL.

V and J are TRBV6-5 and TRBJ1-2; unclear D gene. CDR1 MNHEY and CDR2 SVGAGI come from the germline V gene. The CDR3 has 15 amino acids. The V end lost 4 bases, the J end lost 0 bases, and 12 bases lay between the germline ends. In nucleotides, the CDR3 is TGTGCCAGCAGTTCGGCAACCGGGGCTAACTATGGCTACACCTTC. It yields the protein CASSSATGANYGYTF.

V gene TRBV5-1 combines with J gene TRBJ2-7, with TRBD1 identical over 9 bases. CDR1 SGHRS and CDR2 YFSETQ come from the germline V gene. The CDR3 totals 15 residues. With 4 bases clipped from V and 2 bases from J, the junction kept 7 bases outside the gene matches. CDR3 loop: CASSDGTGRAYEQYF. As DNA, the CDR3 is TGCGCCAGCAGCGACGGGACAGGGAGGGCCTACGAGCAGTACTTC.

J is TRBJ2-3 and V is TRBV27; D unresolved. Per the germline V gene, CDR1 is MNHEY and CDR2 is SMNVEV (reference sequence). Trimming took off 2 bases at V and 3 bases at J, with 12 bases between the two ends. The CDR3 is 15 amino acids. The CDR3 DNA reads TGTGCCAGCAGTTTAACTATCGGTTGGACAGATACGCAGTATTTT. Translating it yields CASSLTIGWTDTQYF.

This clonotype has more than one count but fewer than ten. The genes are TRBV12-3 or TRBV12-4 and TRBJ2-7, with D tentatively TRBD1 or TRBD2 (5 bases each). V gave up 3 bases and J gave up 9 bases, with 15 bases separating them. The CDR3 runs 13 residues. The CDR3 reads CASSFEGWVLQYF. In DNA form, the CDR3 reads TGTGCCAGCAGTTTCGAGGGGTGGGTGTTGCAGTACTTC.

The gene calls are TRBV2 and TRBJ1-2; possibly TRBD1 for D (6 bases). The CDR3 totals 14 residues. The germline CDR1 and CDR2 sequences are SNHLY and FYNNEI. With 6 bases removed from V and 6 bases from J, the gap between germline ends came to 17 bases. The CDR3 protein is CASSLWTEKNGYTF. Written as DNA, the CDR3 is TGTGCCAGCAGCCTTTGGACAGAGAAGAATGGCTACACCTTC.

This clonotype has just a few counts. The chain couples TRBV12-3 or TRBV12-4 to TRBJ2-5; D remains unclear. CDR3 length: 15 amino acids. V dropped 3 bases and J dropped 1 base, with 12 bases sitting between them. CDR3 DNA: TGTGCCAGCAGTTTTGGTTTGGGGATCCAAGAGACCCAGTACTTC. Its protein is CASSFGLGIQETQYF.

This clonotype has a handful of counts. The CDR3 spells CASSFAGDGDEQFF. The DNA for the CDR3 is TGCGCCAGCAGCTTCGCGGGGGACGGCGATGAGCAGTTCTTC. The chain combines TRBV5-1 with TRBJ2-1, with TRBD2 matching over 7 bases. This CDR3 spans 14 amino acids. Trimming at V came to 2 bases and at J to 8 bases, leaving 7 bases not matched to a gene. The germline CDR1 and CDR2 sequences are SGHRS and YFSETQ. Filled out from reference TRBV5-1 and TRBJ2-1, the complete variable domain reads KAGVTQTPRYLIKTRGQQVTLSCSPISGHRSVSWYQQTPGQGLQFLFEYFSETQRNKGNFPGRFSGRQFSNSRSEMNVSTLELGDSALYLCASSFAGDGDEQFFGPGTRLTVL.

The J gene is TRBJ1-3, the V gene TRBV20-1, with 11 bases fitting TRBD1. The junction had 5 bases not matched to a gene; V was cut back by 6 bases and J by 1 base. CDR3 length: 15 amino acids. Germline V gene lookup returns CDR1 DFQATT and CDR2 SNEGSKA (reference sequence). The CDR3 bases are TGCAGTGCAGGGACAGGGGGACGTTCTGGAAACACCATATATTTT. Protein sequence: CSAGTGGRSGNTIYF.

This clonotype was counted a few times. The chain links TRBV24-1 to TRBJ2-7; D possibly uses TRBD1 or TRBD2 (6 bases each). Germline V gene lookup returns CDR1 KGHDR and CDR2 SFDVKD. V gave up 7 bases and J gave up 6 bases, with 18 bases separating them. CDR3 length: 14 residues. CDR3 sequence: CATSVRGGTGEQYF. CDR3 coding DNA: TGTGCCACCAGCGTGAGAGGGGGGACGGGCGAGCAGTACTTC.

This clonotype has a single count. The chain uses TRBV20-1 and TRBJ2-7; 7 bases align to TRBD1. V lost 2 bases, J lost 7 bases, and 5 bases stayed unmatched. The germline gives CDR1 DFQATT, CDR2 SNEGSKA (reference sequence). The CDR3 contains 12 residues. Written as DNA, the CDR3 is TGCAGTGCTAGACTACAGGGGTGGGAGCAGTACGTC. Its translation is CSARLQGWEQYV.

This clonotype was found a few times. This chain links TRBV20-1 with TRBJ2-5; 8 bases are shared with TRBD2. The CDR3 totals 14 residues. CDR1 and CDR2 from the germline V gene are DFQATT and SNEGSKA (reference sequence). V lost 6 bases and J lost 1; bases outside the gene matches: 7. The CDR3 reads CSARREAFQETQYF. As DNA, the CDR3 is TGCAGTGCGCGGCGGGAGGCCTTCCAAGAGACCCAGTACTTC.